The 24 T cell receptor beta chains in this list originate from one sample, sequenced in a study of T cell changes during pregnancy in multiple sclerosis. Produced via immunoSEQ multiplex PCR; TCRdb's table is partial and in-frame only. The sample includes 80,000 or so clones, 90% to 95% seen only once; the top ten take 1.4% to 1.5%. The material was peripheral blood, obtained before pregnancy. The receptors were sampled from a female donor with multiple sclerosis, enrolled in a pregnancy study.

The V gene is TRBV4-1, the J gene TRBJ2-7, with D tentatively TRBD1 (5 bases). V was pared by 1 base and J by 4 bases, with 17 bases between. The length of the CDR3 is 16 residues. Germline lookup yields CDR1 MGHRA and CDR2 YSYEKL. CDR3 amino acids: CASSQVPSRVGYEQYF. Here the CDR3 DNA reads TGCGCCAGCAGCCAAGTCCCCTCCAGGGTGGGATACGAGCAGTACTTC.

The V and J genes are TRBV5-6 and TRBJ1-1; the D is unclear. V was trimmed by 0 bases and J by 6 bases, leaving 9 bases between them. Germline CDR1 and CDR2: SGHDT and YYEEEE. The CDR3 runs 13 residues. The CDR3 nucleotides are TGTGCCAGCAGCTTGGGGGTGGCGGCTGAAGCTTTCTTT. It yields the protein CASSLGVAAEAFF.

A word on this clone: Within the sample, other DNA sequences also encode this same CDR3. The CDR3 bases are TGTGCCAGCAGCCCCGGCCAGGGTACCGGGGAGCTGTTTTTT. Its translation: CASSPGQGTGELFF. The rearrangement joins TRBV9 to TRBJ2-2; D may be TRBD1 (5 bases). There are 14 residues in the CDR3. From germline, CDR1 is SGDLS and CDR2 YYNGEE. The V end was cut by 4 bases, the J end by 5 bases, with 12 bases between.

The chain uses TRBV7-9 and TRBJ1-2; TRBD1 matches at 12 bases. Germline loops: CDR1 SEHNR, CDR2 FQNEAQ (reference sequence). The CDR3 spans 16 residues. Trimming cost V 8 bases and J 0 bases; bases outside gene matches: 7. The CDR3 sequence is CASFGTGGLPNYGYTF. CDR3 sequence (DNA): TGTGCCAGCTTCGGGACAGGGGGCCTACCTAACTATGGCTACACCTTC.

This clone was observed once. The chain recombines TRBV7-3 with TRBJ2-1; D may be TRBD2 (6 bases). CDR3 size: 16 residues. Germline V CDR1 and CDR2: SGHTA, FQGTGA. Trimming stripped 5 bases from V and 3 bases from J, with 17 bases between. CDR3 in amino acids: CASSPGGAGRYNEQFF. As DNA, the CDR3 is TGTGCCAGCAGCCCCGGCGGGGCGGGACGCTACAATGAGCAGTTCTTC.

The chain is built from TRBV9 and TRBJ2-5, with TRBD1 matching over 7 bases. Germline-derived CDR1 and CDR2 are SGDLS and YYNGEE. V dropped 3 bases and J dropped 2; count of bases not matched to a gene: 1. The CDR3 sequence is 13 residues long. CDR3 sequence reads: CASSGDRQETQYF. DNA of the CDR3: TGTGCCAGCAGCGGGGACAGACAAGAGACCCAGTACTTC.

V is TRBV14 and J is TRBJ2-7; 7 bases fit TRBD2. Germline V gives CDR1 SGHDN, CDR2 FVKESK. The V and J ends lost 5 bases and 0 bases, in that order; junction bases with no gene match: 4. This CDR3 contains 14 residues. This chain's CDR3 is CASSRAGLSYEQYF. The CDR3, as DNA: TGTGCCAGCAGCAGAGCGGGGCTCTCCTACGAGCAGTACTTC.

The chain is built from TRBV21-1 and TRBJ2-2; the table's D call of TRBD1 was not tested on the DNA. TRBV21-1 is a listed pseudogene. The CDR3 covers 16 residues. CDR3 coding DNA: TGTGCCAGCAGCAGCCTGGACAGGGTAAACGCCGGGGAGCTGTTTTTT. It translates to CASSSLDRVNAGELFF.

This sequence joins TRBV30 and TRBJ1-5; 10 bases fit TRBD1. The CDR3 spans 22 residues. The germline gives CDR1 GTSNPN, CDR2 SVGIG (reference sequence). The V gene end was trimmed by 0 bases and the J gene end by 1 base; junction bases not matched to a gene: 21. The CDR3 protein is CAWSVDPPGQGTAMVSNQPQHF. The DNA for the CDR3 is TGTGCCTGGAGTGTAGACCCACCGGGACAGGGGACGGCAATGGTGAGCAATCAGCCCCAGCATTTT.

This clone has more than one count but fewer than ten. This chain connects TRBV30 to TRBJ1-2; D unclear. Germline V gives CDR1 GTSNPN, CDR2 SVGIG (reference sequence). Trimming removed 4 bases from V and 8 bases from J, with 17 bases in between. The CDR3 extends over 13 amino acids. DNA of the CDR3: TGTGCCTGGAATTCCCCGCTACTATTCGGCTACACCTTC. Translation gives CAWNSPLLFGYTF. The whole variable domain, filled in from reference TRBV30 and TRBJ1-2, reads SQTIHQWPATLVQPVGSPLSLECTVEGTSNPNLYWYRQAAGRGLQLLFYSVGIGQISSEVPQNLSASRPQDRQFILSSKKLLLSDSGFYLCAWNSPLLFGYTFGSGTRLTVV.

The rearrangement links TRBV7-8 to TRBJ2-2; D is undetermined. Germline lookup yields CDR1 SGHVS and CDR2 FQNEAQ. Trimming shortened V by 3 bases and J by 4 bases, and 3 bases separated the two germline ends. This CDR3 comprises 12 residues. CDR3 region: CASSFLTGELFF. CDR3 DNA sequence: TGTGCCAGCAGCTTTCTCACCGGGGAGCTGTTTTTT.

This clone was seen only a few times. In the same sample, other DNA sequences code for this CDR3. The gene calls are TRBV6-4 and TRBJ2-3; 11 positions match TRBD2. V lost 0 bases to trimming and J lost 2 bases; unmatched junction nucleotides: 1. The CDR3 sequence is 16 residues long. Germline V gene lookup returns CDR1 MRHNA and CDR2 SNTAGT. The CDR3 DNA sequence: TGTGCCAGCAGTGACTCTAGCGGGGGGGCCACAGATACGCAGTATTTT. The encoded protein is CASSDSSGGATDTQYF.

The J gene is TRBJ1-1, the V gene TRBV5-1, with D possibly TRBD1 on 5 matching bases. Germline CDR1 and CDR2: SGHRS and YFSETQ. CDR3 length: 18 residues. V dropped 2 bases and J dropped 4 bases, with 24 bases sitting between them. CDR3: CASSFKTRTIRSSTEAFF. The CDR3 nucleotides read TGCGCCAGCAGCTTTAAGACTAGGACAATCCGGTCGTCCACTGAAGCTTTCTTT.

The chain couples TRBV6-1 to TRBJ2-5, with TRBD1 matching 7 bases. The germline V gene has CDR1 MNHNS and CDR2 SASEGT. J was trimmed by 6 bases and V by 1 base; bases with no gene match: 5. There are 14 residues in the CDR3. In nucleotides, the CDR3 is TGTGCCAGCAGTGAAGACAGGGGAGCGAAGACCCAGTACTTC. It is translated as CASSEDRGAKTQYF.

This rearrangement joins TRBV5-4 to TRBJ1-2; perhaps TRBD1 as D (5 bases). Per germline, CDR1 SGHNT and CDR2 YYREEE (reference sequence). Trimming took off 0 bases at V and 7 bases at J, with 19 bases between the two ends. This CDR3 contains 16 residues. CDR3 sequence reads: CASSLGDGGIEAGYTF. The CDR3 nucleotides read TGTGCCAGCAGCTTGGGGGATGGGGGGATAGAGGCTGGCTACACCTTC.

The chain recombines TRBV6-5 with TRBJ1-6; TRBD1 matches 7 bases. This CDR3 region has 13 residues. CDR1 and CDR2 (germline): MNHEY, SVGAGI. J gave up 5 bases and V 7 bases, and 2 bases lay outside the gene matches. CDR3 residues: CASTGTDNSPLHF. The CDR3 DNA sequence: TGTGCCAGCACCGGGACAGATAATTCACCCCTCCACTTT.

This rearrangement joins TRBV2 to TRBJ2-7; 9 bases are shared with TRBD1. This CDR3 is built from 14 residues. Germline V CDR1 and CDR2: SNHLY, FYNNEI. V was pared by 3 bases and J by 6 bases, with 6 bases of the junction left unmatched. CDR3 sequence reads: CASSDGTGIPEQYF. The CDR3 DNA reads as TGTGCCAGCAGTGATGGGACAGGGATCCCCGAGCAGTACTTC.

This clone is a singleton in its sample. CDR3 amino acids: CASSLARGTYGYTF. CDR3 DNA sequence: TGTGCCAGCAGTTTAGCCCGGGGGACCTATGGCTACACCTTC. J is TRBJ1-2 and V is TRBV27; D may be TRBD1 (5 bases). Per germline, CDR1 MNHEY and CDR2 SMNVEV (reference sequence). The CDR3 is made up of 14 amino acids. V lost 2 bases, J lost 4 bases, and 11 bases lay in between.

In DNA, the CDR3 is TGTGCCAGCAGCCAAGGTGAGGGGGCCCACACTGAAGCTTTCTTT. Translating gives CASSQGEGAHTEAFF. The rearrangement joins TRBV4-2 to TRBJ1-1; 7 nucleotides agree with TRBD1. Germline lookup yields CDR1 LGHNA and CDR2 YNFKEQ. The junction had 5 bases not matched to a gene; V was cut back by 1 base and J by 3 bases. This CDR3 region has 15 residues.

This chain connects TRBV5-1 to TRBJ1-2, with TRBD1 as a possible D gene (6 bases). The CDR3 runs to 14 residues. Germline V gene sequence: CDR1 SGHRS, CDR2 YFSETQ. V lost 5 bases, J lost 4 bases, and 15 bases lay in between. The CDR3 reads CASSFGDRTYGYTF. Here the CDR3 DNA reads TGCGCCAGCAGTTTCGGAGACAGGACCTATGGCTACACCTTC.

This clone was observed once. V is TRBV11-2 and J is TRBJ2-1; D is unresolved. Germline V gene data show CDR1 as SGHAT and CDR2 as FQNNGV. There are 14 residues in the CDR3. V was pared by 2 bases and J by 4 bases, with 9 bases between. The CDR3 bases are TGTGCCAGCAGCTTACGTTGGGCATACAATGAGCAGTTCTTC. Translation gives CASSLRWAYNEQFF.

This chain links TRBV7-9 with TRBJ1-4; D remains unclear. V was shortened by 8 bases and J by 7 bases, with 23 bases between the two germline ends. This CDR3 contains 16 residues. Germline CDR1 and CDR2: SEHNR and FQNEAQ (reference sequence). CDR3 bases: TGTGCCAGCGGATCACCAGCTCTGTTCGGAGGTGAAAAACTGTTTTTT. It yields the protein CASGSPALFGGEKLFF.

The V and J genes are TRBV4-2 and TRBJ1-4; TRBD1 matches 9 bases. Looked up from germline, CDR1 is LGHNA and CDR2 is YNFKEQ. The junction had 7 bases not matched to a gene; V was cut back by 5 bases and J by 6 bases. The CDR3 loop spans 15 amino acids. The CDR3 region is CASSERDRADEKLFF. The CDR3 region has the DNA TGTGCCAGCAGCGAAAGGGACAGGGCCGATGAAAAACTGTTTTTT.

This chain links TRBV27 with TRBJ1-6; no clear D. This CDR3 has 15 amino acids. Germline values: CDR1 MNHEY, CDR2 SMNVEV (reference sequence). The V gene lost 2 bases and the J gene lost 10 bases, with 15 bases spanning the gap. The CDR3 DNA sequence: TGTGCCAGCAGTTTAGATCCCAGGTTCAGCTCACCCCTCCACTTT. Its translation: CASSLDPRFSSPLHF.